This TCR beta chain was sequenced for a study of identical twins (dated by TCRdb to about 2016). Turning to the overall study: TCR alpha and beta repertoires from monozygotic twins, unrelated adults of various ages and cord blood were deep-sequenced to test whether fetal clonotypes persist. To rule out contamination, the twin experiments were replicated at different times with different library preparation protocols. Study-wide conclusions, independent of this receptor: Out-of-frame TCR alpha sharing in monozygotic twins was systematically underestimated by recombination models, whereas sharing between unrelated individuals was in agreement with the recombination models. Conclusions relied on cross-sectional statistical analysis, since the same donors could not be followed over many years. Zero-insertion analyses could be partly confounded by invariant T cells such as MAIT and iNKT, although diverse VJ usage argued against such confounding for most clonotypes. Out-of-frame TCR alpha sequences shared between twins showed an excess of low generation-probability sequences compared with coincidental sharing between unrelated individuals. The excess sharing between twins in beta out-of-frame sequences was weaker because fewer shared sequences reduced the signal-to-noise ratio. Fewer insertions were carried by abundant cord blood beta clonotypes; a weaker similar trend was observed in young adult naive repertoires, while no such trend was observed in memory repertoires.

This clonotype appeared a few times. There is no known antigen for this receptor. Nothing much larger sits one base from this clone, and base qualities are not available. Only healthy Caucasian donors were included. The twin cohort consisted of three pairs of female monozygotic twins, all aged about 18 to 30 years. Peripheral blood mononuclear cells were the source from which RNA for the TCR libraries was isolated. Library construction relied on 5' RACE. The sequencer was an Illumina HiSeq 2000. A universal primer binding site was added through template switching, and the final cDNA carried a unique molecular identifier so that TCR cDNA molecules could be counted accurately. Specific primers in the conserved constant-segment region were used to synthesize first-strand cDNA for the TCR alpha and beta chains. To control for contamination, every cDNA library carried two barcodes: a SMART-Mk sample barcode plus Illumina barcodes. Two successive PCR steps introduced TruSeq adapter sequences along with Illumina sample barcodes. The TCR alpha and beta cDNA libraries were sequenced on the Illumina HiSeq platform using custom primers. Per the authors' processing: Unique molecular identifiers were extracted from raw reads with MiGEC, and CDR3 positions were determined with MiXCR. For each individual, recombination models were inferred using an EM algorithm with the repgenHMM and IGoR tools. The analysis of shared clonotypes was done with the tcR package in R, with sharing normalized by the product of cloneset sizes. Out-of-frame nonproductive sequences were analyzed to study raw recombination free of thymic and clonal selection effects. TCRdb handled the public reads itself, with Q25 trimming in fastp and clone calling in MiXCR, and kept productive beta chains. Every entry covers one CDR3 protein and lists the most common genes and DNA from its rows. The V and J calls and clone size come from TCRdb's table, not from the authors' own analysis. Recorded for this sample are roughly 700,000 distinct CDR3 sequences; 8% to 9% of them occurred a single time. The ten top clones hold more than 0.75% of the sample.

Deletion took 1 base off V and 0 bases off J, with a span of 13 bases between the germline ends. As encoded in the germline V gene, CDR1 is SGHVS while CDR2 is FNYEAQ. The CDR3 numbers 16 residues from cysteine through phenylalanine. The only DNA kept is the CDR3, 48 bases in frame from the first base. These data also formed part of another study, on yellow fever vaccine responses in identical twins. As the second paper documents: The authors reported that the T cell response to vaccination in identical twins appeared partly convergent and partly personalized. In identical twins, the study followed T cell clones that responded to the vaccine with precision.

The rearranged segments are TRBV7-6 and TRBJ2-7, with no confidently assigned D gene. This receptor was identified in a woman aged 18-29 years in good health. The sample comprised PBMCs. CDR3 reads: CASSLVPPTPSYEQYF. The DNA sequence is TGTGCCAGCAGCTTAGTCCCCCCAACTCCCTCCTACGAGCAGTACTTC.